The 21 T cell receptor beta chains below were found in one sample sequenced in a study of cytomegalovirus exposure and HLA in healthy donors. A multiplex PCR was run with 60 Vbeta primers and 13 Jbeta primers. Libraries were prepared by immunoSEQ multiplex PCR; TCRdb keeps only in-frame clonotypes and omits some of them. Among about 52,000 clones listed, roughly 53% were seen once. Sequencing input: PBMCs. The receptors here all came from a human donor in good health.

The rearrangement uses TRBV18 and TRBJ2-3, with 9 bases aligning to TRBD1. CDR1 KGHSH and CDR2 LQKENI come from the germline V gene. CDR3 size: 14 residues. With V trimmed by 5 bases and J by 5 bases, 5 bases remained unmatched. The CDR3 is CASSANRGQDTQYF. In nucleotides, the CDR3 is TGTGCCAGCTCAGCCAACAGGGGGCAAGATACGCAGTATTTT. Full variable domain (missing parts from reference TRBV18 and TRBJ2-3): NAGVMQNPRHLVRRRGQEARLRCSPMKGHSHVYWYRQLPEEGLKFMVYLQKENIIDESGMPKERFSAEFPKEGPSILRIQQVVRGDSAAYFCASSANRGQDTQYFGPGTRLTVL.

The rearrangement links TRBV27 to TRBJ2-6, with a tentative D call TRBD2 (5 bases). This CDR3 comprises 15 residues. The germline V gene has CDR1 MNHEY and CDR2 SMNVEV (reference sequence). Trimming took 5 bases from V and 0 from J, leaving 8 bases between them. The CDR3 is CASSLAPSGANVLTF. The CDR3 DNA is TGTGCCAGCAGTCTAGCCCCCTCTGGGGCCAACGTCCTGACTTTC.

The rearrangement joins TRBV19 to TRBJ1-5; no firm D call. This CDR3 comprises 14 residues. With 6 bases removed from V and 2 bases from J, the gap between germline ends came to 11 bases. Germline CDR1 and CDR2: LNHDA and SQIVND (reference sequence). The CDR3 DNA is TGTGCCAGTAGCCTGTATGCGGGCAATCAGCCCCAGCATTTT. Residues: CASSLYAGNQPQHF.

V is TRBV25-1 and J is TRBJ1-3; D not certain. The V gene lost 4 bases and the J gene lost 0 bases, with 10 bases spanning the gap. The CDR3 contains 15 residues. Germline V CDR1 and CDR2: MGHDK, SYGVNS. The CDR3 DNA follows: TGTGCCAGCAGTGTGGTCGGGGACTCTGGAAACACCATATATTTT. Translation gives CASSVVGDSGNTIYF.

V and J are TRBV10-2 and TRBJ2-1, with TRBD2 matching over 8 bases. V gave up 3 bases and J gave up 8 bases; unmatched junction bases: 9. The CDR3 contains 15 residues. CDR1 and CDR2 (germline): WSHSY, SAAADI. CDR3 region: CASSDGGGTGYEQFF. CDR3 DNA: TGCGCCAGCAGTGACGGCGGGGGGACGGGGTATGAGCAGTTCTTC.

This chain uses TRBV6-6 with TRBJ1-5, with unresolved D. There are 12 residues in the CDR3. CDR1 is MNHNY and CDR2 is SVGAGI in the germline V gene (reference sequence). V dropped 6 bases and J dropped 1 base, with 4 bases sitting between them. CDR3 amino acids: CASSPSNQPQHF. The DNA for the CDR3 is TGTGCCAGCAGCCCAAGCAATCAGCCCCAGCATTTT.

The chain combines TRBV5-4 with TRBJ1-2; D is perhaps TRBD1 (5 bases). Looked up from germline, CDR1 is SGHNT and CDR2 is YYREEE (reference sequence). Trimming stripped 5 bases from V and 1 base from J, with 18 bases between. The CDR3 totals 16 residues. This CDR3 is CASRLDAGRVNYGYTF. The CDR3 DNA follows: TGTGCCAGCAGATTAGACGCGGGACGGGTTAACTATGGCTACACCTTC. Complete variable domain (other parts from reference TRBV5-4 and TRBJ1-2): ETGVTQSPTHLIKTRGQQVTLRCSSQSGHNTVSWYQQALGQGPQFIFQYYREEENGRGNFPPRFSGLQFPNYSSELNVNALELDDSALYLCASRLDAGRVNYGYTFGSGTRLTVV.

This clone turned up a few times. The J gene is TRBJ2-7, the V gene TRBV6-6, with 7 bases aligning to TRBD1. Trimming at V came to 6 bases and at J to 2 bases, leaving 7 bases not matched to a gene. CDR1 is MNHNY, CDR2 SVGAGI, per germline (reference sequence). The CDR3 has 14 residues. CDR3 sequence: CASSSPGTAYEQYF. The CDR3 coding sequence is TGTGCCAGCAGCTCACCAGGGACAGCCTACGAGCAGTACTTC.

This rearrangement joins TRBV6-5 to TRBJ1-2, with 7 bases fitting TRBD1. CDR3 size: 15 residues. Germline trimming cut 6 bases from V and 2 bases from J; bases unmatched to any gene: 9. Germline V gene lookup returns CDR1 MNHEY and CDR2 SVGAGI. The CDR3 reads CASRQDRTRNYGYTF. The CDR3 DNA sequence: TGTGCCAGCAGACAGGACAGGACCCGCAACTATGGCTACACCTTC.

The rearrangement uses TRBV12-5 and TRBJ2-5; 9 bases align to TRBD2. Germline CDR1 LGHNT, CDR2 FRNRAP. The trim removed 3 bases at V and 7 bases at J, leaving 3 bases unmatched. The CDR3 is made up of 13 amino acids. The CDR3 nucleotides are TGTGCTAGTGGTTTAAGAGCGGGGGGGACCCAGTACTTC. Amino acids: CASGLRAGGTQYF.

V gene TRBV12-5 combines with J gene TRBJ2-1; 8 bases agree with TRBD1. V shed 1 base and J 4 bases; nucleotides not matched to a gene: 3. Germline CDR1 is LGHNT and CDR2 is FRNRAP. The CDR3 has 15 residues. CDR3 bases: TGTGCTAGTGGTTTGGGACAGGGGAATTACAATGAGCAGTTCTTC. It codes for CASGLGQGNYNEQFF.

The chain employs TRBV30 and TRBJ2-1; D is uncertain. CDR1 is GTSNPN and CDR2 is SVGIG in the germline V gene (reference sequence). V lost 1 base and J 8 bases, leaving 9 bases between the germline ends. The CDR3 contains 12 residues. DNA for the CDR3: TGTGCCTGGAGTGGCACAGTCGATGAGCAGTTCTTC. It is translated as CAWSGTVDEQFF.

This clone was detected only a few times. The chain uses TRBV25-1 and TRBJ1-1, with D tentatively TRBD1 (6 bases). V was cut by 3 bases and J by 1 base, with 9 bases left in between. The CDR3 is 14 residues long. Per germline, CDR1 MGHDK and CDR2 SYGVNS. The CDR3 DNA is TGTGCCAGCAGTGACGACAGGCGGAACACTGAAGCTTTCTTT. The encoded protein is CASSDDRRNTEAFF.

This clone turned up a few times. The chain recombines TRBV5-6 with TRBJ1-1; a possible D gene is TRBD1 (6 bases). Trimming cost V 2 bases and J 3 bases, with 11 bases left between them. The CDR3 has 14 amino acids. The germline V gene has CDR1 SGHDT and CDR2 YYEEEE. DNA for the CDR3: TGTGCCAGCAGCTTTGACAGGAAGGACACTGAAGCTTTCTTT. Its protein is CASSFDRKDTEAFF.

This chain joins TRBV10-3 and TRBJ1-4; weak D call: TRBD1 (6 bases). Trimming took off 6 bases at V and 3 bases at J, with 11 bases between the two ends. CDR3 size: 14 residues. Germline V gene data show CDR1 as ENHRY and CDR2 as SYGVKD. The CDR3 reads CAIRSGASNEKLFF. The CDR3 nucleotides are TGTGCCATCAGATCAGGGGCCTCTAATGAAAAACTGTTTTTT.

The chain recombines TRBV30 with TRBJ1-2; D not certain. The germline V gene has CDR1 GTSNPN and CDR2 SVGIG (reference sequence). Trimming stripped 4 bases from V and 8 bases from J, with 14 bases between. This CDR3 region has 12 residues. The CDR3 loop is CAWKDSAPGYTF. CDR3 nucleotides: TGTGCCTGGAAGGACTCCGCTCCCGGCTACACCTTC.

This clone was counted a few times. This chain uses TRBV29-1 with TRBJ1-2, with 10 bases fitting TRBD1. CDR1 is SQVTM and CDR2 is ANQGSEA in the germline V gene. Trimming cost V 4 bases and J 7 bases; bases outside gene matches: 9. This CDR3 region has 14 residues. CDR3 DNA: TGCAGCGTTGCGACCGGGACAGGGGCGCTTGGCTACACCTTC. Protein product: CSVATGTGALGYTF.

The rearrangement joins TRBV15 to TRBJ1-4; the D gene is possibly TRBD1 (6 bases). Germline-derived CDR1 and CDR2 are LNHNV and YYDKDF (reference sequence). The ends were cut back, 1 base at V and 7 bases at J, with 22 bases in the middle. This CDR3 contains 18 residues. The CDR3 coding sequence is TGTGCCACCAGCAGAGGGTTGGGGGCCCAAAGTATCGGTGAAAAACTGTTTTTT. Its protein is CATSRGLGAQSIGEKLFF. Supplemented by reference TRBV15 and TRBJ1-4, the full variable domain reads DAMVIQNPRYQVTQFGKPVTLSCSQTLNHNVMYWYQQKSSQAPKLLFHYYDKDFNNEADTPDNFQSRRPNTSFCFLDIRSPGLGDTAMYLCATSRGLGAQSIGEKLFFGSGTQLSVL.

This clone was picked up a small number of times. The chain links TRBV6-5 to TRBJ1-5; no definite D call. The CDR3 is 15 amino acids. V gave up 6 bases and J gave up 2 bases, with 14 bases separating them. The germline gives CDR1 MNHEY, CDR2 SVGAGI. Here the CDR3 reads CASRPSGAGNQPQHF. In DNA form, the CDR3 reads TGTGCCAGCAGGCCCAGCGGAGCAGGCAATCAGCCCCAGCATTTT.

The chain recombines TRBV2 with TRBJ2-7; D is uncertain. Trimming cost V 0 bases and J 0 bases, with 9 bases left between them. In germline, CDR1 is SNHLY, CDR2 FYNNEI. The CDR3 is 15 residues long. CDR3 loop: CASSEAMGPSYEQYF. CDR3 bases: TGTGCCAGCAGTGAAGCGATGGGCCCCTCCTACGAGCAGTACTTC.

The CDR3 DNA reads as TGTGCCAGCAGCTCGAGAGGGGGACTAGCGGGGGGAATCTCCTACAATGAGCAGTTCTTC. Its protein product is CASSSRGGLAGGISYNEQFF. The V and J genes are TRBV11-3 and TRBJ2-1; 15 positions match TRBD2. The V and J ends lost 4 bases and 0 bases, in that order; junction bases with no gene match: 10. CDR3 length: 20 amino acids. CDR1 is SGHNT, CDR2 YENEEA, per germline.